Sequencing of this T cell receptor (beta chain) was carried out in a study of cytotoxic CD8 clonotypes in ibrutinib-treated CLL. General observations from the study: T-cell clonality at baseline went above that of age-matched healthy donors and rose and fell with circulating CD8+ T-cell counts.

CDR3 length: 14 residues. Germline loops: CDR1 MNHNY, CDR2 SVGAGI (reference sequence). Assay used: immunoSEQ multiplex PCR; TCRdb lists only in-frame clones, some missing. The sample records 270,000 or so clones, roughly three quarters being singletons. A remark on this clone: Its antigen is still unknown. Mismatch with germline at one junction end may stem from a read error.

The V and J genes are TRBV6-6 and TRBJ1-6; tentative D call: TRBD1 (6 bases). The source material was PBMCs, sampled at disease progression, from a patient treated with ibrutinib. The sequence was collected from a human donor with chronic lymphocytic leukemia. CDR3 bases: TGTGCCAGCAGTCGGCGACAGGATAATCCACCCCTCCACTTT. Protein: CASSRRQDNPPLHF.